This T cell receptor beta chain was profiled in a study of breast tumors, draining lymph nodes, adjacent tissues. Overall study results and limits: Tumor T cell lymph node origin was a supported hypothesis, not proven. Tumors had less TCR diversity than lymph nodes, more than nontumor tissue. Compared with basal-like, luminal-like tumors shared significantly more repertoire with nontumor tissue.

Germline loops: CDR1 SGHRS, CDR2 YFSETQ. The CDR3 consists of 14 residues. V lost 2 bases to trimming and J lost 4 bases; unmatched junction nucleotides: 6. This clonotype was seen repeatedly, ten times or more. Its specificity is not known. TCRdb reprocessed the multiplex PCR reads via MiXCR and lists one record per CDR3 protein. The table includes under 85,000 distinct CDR3 sequences, approximately 19% detected once. Axillary draining lymph nodes of breast cancer patients supplied the node samples. The sequence derives from a female donor with breast cancer. Some clones in this sample may be carry-over from other donors' samples. The chain combines TRBV5-1 with TRBJ2-7; 7 nucleotides align to TRBD1. The sequenced sample was axillary lymph node tissue. DNA of the CDR3: TGCGCCAGCAGCTTCCACAGGGGTGGTTACGAGCAGTACTTC. Translating it yields CASSFHRGGYEQYF.